The 26 T cell receptor beta chains presented below share a single source sample, sequenced in a study of T cell repertoires in cytomegalovirus infection. MiXCR, applied by TCRdb to the reads, yields one record per CDR3 protein. Among about 260,000 distinct CDR3 sequences listed, roughly 13% were seen once. Input material: PBMCs. The source is a human donor in good health (CMV status not recorded). Some clones in this sample may be carry-over from other donors' samples.

The chain joins TRBV9 to TRBJ1-4, with D perhaps matching TRBD1 (5 bases). CDR1 and CDR2 from the germline V gene are SGDLS and YYNGEE. The V and J ends lost 0 bases and 10 bases respectively, with 10 bases between them. There are 13 residues in the CDR3. CDR3 amino acids: CASSVETEGKLFF. The CDR3 bases are TGTGCCAGCAGCGTAGAGACAGAAGGAAAACTGTTTTTT.

As for this clonotype: This may stem from a read error, because a much larger clone lies one nucleotide away. The chain employs TRBV4-2 and TRBJ2-2; 7 bases line up with TRBD1. Germline values: CDR1 LGHNA, CDR2 YNFKEQ. The CDR3 contains 16 residues. Trimming at V came to 3 bases and at J to 5 bases, leaving 9 bases not matched to a gene. DNA of the CDR3: TGTGCCAGCAGCCAGAGGACAGGAGATAAGACCGGGGAGCTGTTTTTT. Translation gives CASSQRTGDKTGELFF.

The chain joins TRBV5-1 to TRBJ2-3; 8 bases line up with TRBD2. This CDR3 comprises 16 residues. The germline CDR1 and CDR2 sequences are SGHRS and YFSETQ. Trimming took 4 bases from V and 2 from J; bases not matched to a gene: 9. The DNA for the CDR3 is TGCGCCAGCAGCCCGGCTAGCGGGCGGATCACAGATACGCAGTATTTT. This sequence encodes CASSPASGRITDTQYF.

This clonotype was seen many times. This chain links TRBV7-2 with TRBJ2-1, with D unresolved. Trimming took off 4 bases at V and 0 bases at J, with 4 bases between the two ends. CDR3 length: 13 amino acids. Per germline, CDR1 SGHTA and CDR2 FQGNSA. Here the CDR3 reads CASSSSSYNEQFF. The CDR3 region has the DNA TGTGCCAGCAGCTCCTCCTCCTACAATGAGCAGTTCTTC.

This rearrangement joins TRBV18 to TRBJ2-3; 8 nucleotides match TRBD2. CDR1 is KGHSH, CDR2 LQKENI, per germline. Germline trimming cut 0 bases from V and 3 bases from J; bases unmatched to any gene: 17. The CDR3 loop spans 20 amino acids. For the CDR3, the DNA is TGTGCCAGCTCACCACCGGCTACCAGCGGGAGAGCTTGGAGTACAGATACGCAGTATTTT. Its translation: CASSPPATSGRAWSTDTQYF.

This clonotype was counted between two and nine times. This chain joins TRBV20-1 and TRBJ1-4, with a weak D call TRBD1 (5 bases). Germline assignment: CDR1 DFQATT and CDR2 SNEGSKA (reference sequence). The CDR3 runs to 13 residues. Trimming pared 0 bases from V and 10 bases from J, leaving 12 bases between. CDR3 region: CSARDRSQGKLFF. CDR3 nucleotides: TGCAGTGCTAGAGATCGGTCCCAGGGAAAACTGTTTTTT.

Many counts were recorded for this clonotype. The gene calls are TRBV6-2 or TRBV6-3 and TRBJ1-5; D remains unclear. Looked up from germline, CDR1 is MNHEY and CDR2 is SVGEGT. Trimming took 8 bases from V and 0 from J, leaving 11 bases between them. The CDR3 is 14 amino acids. CDR3 nucleotides: TGTGCCAGCGGGGTGGACCTTAGCAATCAGCCCCAGCATTTT. Its translation: CASGVDLSNQPQHF.

This clonotype was seen repeatedly, ten times or more. This chain links TRBV12-3 or TRBV12-4 with TRBJ1-2; the D gene is possibly TRBD1 (5 bases). The CDR3 loop spans 15 amino acids. V dropped 3 bases and J dropped 6 bases, with 17 bases sitting between them. The CDR3 nucleotides are TGTGCCAGCAGTTTGGTGGCCCGGGGGGAGGATGGCTACACCTTC. Protein product: CASSLVARGEDGYTF.

This clonotype was counted at least ten times. This sequence joins TRBV12-3 or TRBV12-4 and TRBJ1-6; the D gene is possibly TRBD1 (5 bases). With 6 bases removed from V and 9 bases from J, the gap between germline ends came to 12 bases. The CDR3 length is 13 residues. CDR3 region: CASRPGDRSPLHF. The CDR3 DNA follows: TGTGCCAGCAGGCCGGGGGATCGTTCACCCCTCCACTTT.

This clonotype has at least ten counts. The CDR3 DNA reads TGCAGTGCAAAAAGGGGACTAGCGGAATACGAGCAGTACTTC. As protein: CSAKRGLAEYEQYF. The V call is TRBV20-1, the J call TRBJ2-7, with 11 bases matching TRBD2. CDR1 and CDR2 (germline): DFQATT, SNEGSKA (reference sequence). J lost 4 bases, V lost 6 bases, and 8 bases had no gene match. The CDR3 is 14 amino acids.

In its sample, this clonotype was seen a few times. V usage is TRBV5-4 and J usage is TRBJ2-3; D is unresolved. Trimming pared 0 bases from V and 0 bases from J, leaving 11 bases between. CDR1 and CDR2 from the germline V gene are SGHNT and YYREEE (reference sequence). This CDR3 region has 16 residues. CDR3 in amino acids: CASSLGSRSSTDTQYF. The CDR3 DNA is TGTGCCAGCAGCTTGGGTAGCAGAAGTAGCACAGATACGCAGTATTTT.

This clonotype was picked up many times. The J gene is TRBJ2-7, the V gene TRBV28, with D tentatively TRBD1 (6 bases). V lost 5 bases to trimming and J lost 0 bases, with 17 bases between them. Looked up from germline, CDR1 is MDHEN and CDR2 is SYDVKM. The CDR3 contains 16 residues. For the CDR3, the DNA is TGTGCCAGCAGTCTCACAGGGTCGGGAAGCTCCTACGAGCAGTACTTC. The encoded protein is CASSLTGSGSSYEQYF.

This clonotype was recorded many times. This chain connects TRBV20-1 to TRBJ1-2; tentatively, D is TRBD1 (5 bases). Germline V gene sequence: CDR1 DFQATT, CDR2 SNEGSKA (reference sequence). V dropped 5 bases and J dropped 8 bases, with 12 bases sitting between them. The CDR3 length is 11 residues. Written as DNA, the CDR3 is TGCAGTGCTGGGGACTCCGGCGGCTACACCTTC. It yields the protein CSAGDSGGYTF.

The J gene is TRBJ1-1, the V gene TRBV4-1; 10 bases are shared with TRBD1. The V segment lost 0 bases and the J segment 5 bases; nucleotides outside the gene matches: 9. Germline V lookup: CDR1 MGHRA, CDR2 YSYEKL. The CDR3 spans 17 residues. CDR3 protein: CASSQDPPDRGVTEAFF. DNA for the CDR3: TGCGCCAGCAGCCAAGACCCCCCGGACAGGGGGGTGACTGAAGCTTTCTTT.

This clonotype was found a few times. CDR3 bases: TGCAGTGCTAGAGATCGGGATGGGGAGGGGCTACAAGAGACCCAGTACTTC. This encodes CSARDRDGEGLQETQYF. The rearrangement joins TRBV20-1 to TRBJ2-5; TRBD2 aligns across 7 bases. V lost 0 bases and J lost 2; bases outside the gene matches: 12. The CDR3 totals 17 residues. The germline V gene has CDR1 DFQATT and CDR2 SNEGSKA (reference sequence).

The table lists this clonotype with many counts. The chain has TRBV29-1 and TRBJ1-2; no firm D call. Germline V gives CDR1 SQVTM, CDR2 ANQGSEA. This CDR3 contains 14 residues. Trimming took off 4 bases at V and 8 bases at J, with 20 bases between the two ends. The CDR3 region is CSVGLGAGKGGYTF. CDR3 nucleotide sequence: TGCAGCGTTGGGTTGGGAGCGGGAAAAGGGGGCTACACCTTC.

The gene calls are TRBV24-1 and TRBJ1-1; 12 bases agree with TRBD1. The CDR3 has 15 residues. V trimming: 5 bases; J trimming: 6 bases; junction bases outside the gene matches: 6. Germline V lookup: CDR1 KGHDR, CDR2 SFDVKD. CDR3 sequence: CATSAGTGGVAEAFF. The CDR3 DNA reads TGTGCCACCAGTGCCGGGACAGGGGGCGTCGCTGAAGCTTTCTTT.

V is TRBV4-1 and J is TRBJ2-3; a possible D gene is TRBD1 (5 bases). V lost 1 base and J 2 bases, leaving 16 bases between the germline ends. Germline V gene lookup returns CDR1 MGHRA and CDR2 YSYEKL. CDR3 length: 17 residues. DNA of the CDR3: TGCGCCAGCAGCCAAGTAGGGGCAGGACCAGCCACAGATACGCAGTATTTT. Translated: CASSQVGAGPATDTQYF.

V is TRBV9 and J is TRBJ1-1; D possibly corresponds to TRBD1 (5 bases). Germline loops: CDR1 SGDLS, CDR2 YYNGEE. The CDR3 has 14 amino acids. V lost 3 bases, J lost 2 bases, and 11 bases lay in between. CDR3 region: CASSARQKNTEAFF. CDR3 coding DNA: TGTGCCAGCAGCGCCCGACAGAAAAACACTGAAGCTTTCTTT.

The J gene is TRBJ2-7, the V gene TRBV20-1; maybe TRBD1 (6 bases). This CDR3 spans 13 amino acids. Germline CDR1 reads DFQATT; CDR2 reads SNEGSKA (reference sequence). V was cut by 1 base and J by 7 bases, with 14 bases left in between. The CDR3 nucleotides are TGCAGTGCTAGAGCACAGGGTCCACCGGAGCAGTACTTC. Its translation is CSARAQGPPEQYF.

The J gene is TRBJ2-1, the V gene TRBV5-4; 12 bases fit TRBD2. Per germline, CDR1 SGHNT and CDR2 YYREEE (reference sequence). V lost 4 bases to trimming and J lost 4 bases; unmatched junction nucleotides: 9. The CDR3 consists of 17 residues. CDR3 in DNA: TGTGCCAGCAGCCCAGGGACTAGCGGGTTATATTACAATGAGCAGTTCTTC. Residues: CASSPGTSGLYYNEQFF.

In its sample, this clonotype was seen many times. This sequence joins TRBV20-1 and TRBJ1-5; tentatively, D is TRBD1 (5 bases). Germline lookup yields CDR1 DFQATT and CDR2 SNEGSKA (reference sequence). The CDR3 length is 16 residues. Between the trimmed V and J ends, which lost 6 bases and 0 bases, there was a span of 18 bases. The CDR3 region is CSAGKGSLNSNQPQHF. CDR3 DNA sequence: TGCAGTGCCGGCAAGGGGAGCTTAAATAGCAATCAGCCCCAGCATTTT.

The chain has TRBV20-1 and TRBJ1-6; weak D call: TRBD1 (5 bases). CDR3 length: 14 residues. CDR1 DFQATT and CDR2 SNEGSKA come from the germline V gene (reference sequence). Trimming shortened V by 6 bases and J by 9 bases, and 18 bases separated the two germline ends. The DNA for the CDR3 is TGCAGTGCGCACCCCGGGACCGCGGGTTCACCCCTCCACTTT. This codes for CSAHPGTAGSPLHF.

This clonotype came up many times. The rearrangement links TRBV7-2 to TRBJ2-5; the match to TRBD2 covers 7 bases. The CDR3 is made up of 14 amino acids. Losses at the gene ends were 1 base for V and 5 bases for J; bases not matched to a gene: 4. Per the germline V gene, CDR1 is SGHTA and CDR2 is FQGNSA. The CDR3: CASSLGAGGETQYF. The CDR3 DNA sequence: TGTGCCAGCAGCTTAGGGGCCGGGGGGGAGACCCAGTACTTC.

The sample holds many counts of this clonotype. The chain couples TRBV7-3 to TRBJ2-6; 7 bases agree with TRBD1. V shed 5 bases and J 4 bases; nucleotides not matched to a gene: 5. Germline V gene sequence: CDR1 SGHTA, CDR2 FQGTGA. The CDR3 sequence is 15 residues long. The CDR3 is CASSPGTEGANVLTF. CDR3 in DNA: TGTGCCAGCAGCCCGGGGACAGAGGGGGCCAACGTCCTGACTTTC.

This clonotype appeared many times. The chain joins TRBV7-8 to TRBJ2-5, with TRBD1 matching 8 bases. J gave up 5 bases and V 4 bases, and 9 bases lay outside the gene matches. Germline CDR1 is SGHVS and CDR2 is FQNEAQ. This CDR3 is built from 15 residues. The CDR3, as DNA: TGTGCCAGCAGCTCCATGGACAGGGTGGATGAGACCCAGTACTTC. This codes for CASSSMDRVDETQYF.